This TCR beta chain was found in a study of PD-L1 blockade in urothelial cancer. Findings of the study overall: Blood TCR clonality below the median before treatment was a predictor of better survival.

Germline CDR1 MNHEY, CDR2 SVGAGI. Trimming cost V 4 bases and J 6 bases, with 10 bases left between them. This CDR3 has 13 residues. The protocol was immunoSEQ multiplex PCR, while the TCRdb copy is restricted to in-frame clones and leaves out a portion. The sample consists of roughly 84,000 clones, around 80% of them appearing once. About this clone itself: Its matching antigen is unknown.

The sequences come from PBMCs, collected around atezolizumab (anti-PD-L1) treatment. This TCR derives from a man aged 70 or older with urothelial cancer. The gene calls are TRBV6-5 and TRBJ1-5; possibly TRBD1 for D (5 bases). The CDR3 DNA follows: TGTGCCAGCAGTTTCGAAAGGGGTCAGCCCCAGCATTTT. This encodes CASSFERGQPQHF.